Following are 27 T cell receptor beta chains from one sample sequenced in a study of T cell repertoires in cytomegalovirus infection. TCRdb re-called the reads with MiXCR, one entry per CDR3 protein. The sample contains over 150,000 distinct CDR3 sequences, about a sixth of which appear only once. The source material was CD8+ T cells from PBMCs. These receptors came from a human donor in good health (CMV status not recorded). Some clones in this sample may be carry-over from other donors' samples.

This chain joins TRBV4-2 and TRBJ1-2; 11 nucleotides align to TRBD1. V lost 1 base, J lost 4 bases, and 8 bases stayed unmatched. This CDR3 contains 17 residues. Germline assignment: CDR1 LGHNA and CDR2 YNFKEQ. This chain's CDR3 is CASSQGPGTGGFYGYTF. The CDR3 DNA reads as TGTGCCAGCAGCCAAGGCCCCGGGACAGGGGGTTTCTATGGCTACACCTTC.

This clonotype was seen a single time. CDR3 sequence (DNA): TGTGCCAGCAGTTTAGCAGAGTACCAAGAGACCCAGTACTTC. Protein sequence: CASSLAEYQETQYF. The genes are TRBV12-3 or TRBV12-4 and TRBJ2-5, with unresolved D. This CDR3 has 14 amino acids. V was clipped by 0 bases and J by 0 bases, with 5 bases between them.

The chain recombines TRBV6-2 or TRBV6-3 with TRBJ2-2; the D is unclear. Trimming took 2 bases from V and 1 from J, leaving 14 bases between them. The CDR3 is 17 residues long. Germline V CDR1 and CDR2: MNHEY, SVGEGT. The CDR3 loop is CASSYQRTEMNTGELFF. The CDR3 nucleotides are TGTGCCAGCAGTTACCAGAGAACGGAGATGAACACCGGGGAGCTGTTTTTT.

The CDR3 sequence is CSARERTGFYGYTF. The CDR3 DNA reads as TGCAGTGCTAGAGAACGGACAGGCTTCTATGGCTACACCTTC. The V gene is TRBV20-1, the J gene TRBJ1-2, with 7 bases fitting TRBD1. CDR3 length: 14 amino acids. Per the germline V gene, CDR1 is DFQATT and CDR2 is SNEGSKA (reference sequence). V was pared by 0 bases and J by 4 bases, with 5 bases of the junction left unmatched.

The sample holds a few counts of this clonotype. A single base separates this from a much larger clone, so it may be a read error. This chain links TRBV7-2 with TRBJ1-4; D possibly corresponds to TRBD1 (6 bases). CDR3 length: 14 amino acids. Per germline, CDR1 SGHTA and CDR2 FQGNSA. The CDR3 nucleotides read TGTGCCATCAGCCCCGACAGGAAAGTTGAAAAACTGTTTTTT. Translated: CAISPDRKVEKLFF.

This clonotype showed up many times. V and J are TRBV28 and TRBJ1-5; D ambiguous. There are 11 residues in the CDR3. V lost 6 bases to trimming and J lost 10 bases, with 10 bases between them. Germline CDR1 is MDHEN and CDR2 is SYDVKM. CDR3 region: CASRSPGPQHF. The CDR3 DNA sequence: TGTGCCAGCAGATCCCCAGGCCCCCAGCATTTT.

This clonotype has only a few counts. The chain carries TRBV27 and TRBJ2-1; the match to TRBD2 covers 7 bases. The CDR3 length is 15 residues. Germline V gene sequence: CDR1 MNHEY, CDR2 SMNVEV (reference sequence). V shed 8 bases, J shed 3 bases, and the junction held 10 bases outside the gene matches. CDR3 bases: TGTGCCAGCTCCGGCCTAGCGGACTTCTACAATGAGCAGTTCTTC. Its protein product is CASSGLADFYNEQFF.

V and J are TRBV7-2 and TRBJ1-2; the D is unclear. Germline CDR1 and CDR2: SGHTA and FQGNSA. The CDR3 is 13 residues long. The V gene lost 1 base and the J gene lost 8 bases, with 11 bases spanning the gap. The DNA of the CDR3 is TGTGCCAGCAGCTTAGAGTACGGGCGAGGCTACACCTTC. Translated: CASSLEYGRGYTF.

The rearrangement links TRBV27 to TRBJ2-4; D is unresolved. Trimming removed 6 bases at V and 0 bases at J, with 9 bases between. The germline V gene encodes CDR1 MNHEY and CDR2 SMNVEV (reference sequence). The CDR3 is made up of 14 amino acids. The CDR3 sequence: CASRTVGAKNIQYF. CDR3 coding DNA: TGTGCCAGCAGAACAGTGGGAGCCAAAAACATTCAGTACTTC.

This clonotype was seen a few times. The chain is built from TRBV4-1 and TRBJ2-1; perhaps TRBD1 as D (5 bases). This CDR3 has 15 amino acids. Germline V gene lookup returns CDR1 MGHRA and CDR2 YSYEKL. V was shortened by 4 bases and J by 6 bases, with 16 bases between the two germline ends. The DNA for the CDR3 is TGCGCCAGCAGCCCCCAGGGCCAGGGCAGCAATGAGCAGTTCTTC. Amino acid sequence: CASSPQGQGSNEQFF.

V is TRBV7-2 and J is TRBJ1-2; D call uncertain. The CDR3 sequence is 17 residues long. Trimming took 2 bases from V and 2 from J, leaving 18 bases between them. CDR1 is SGHTA, CDR2 FQGNSA, per germline. CDR3 residues: CASSLRQAPIPNYGYTF. CDR3 DNA sequence: TGTGCCAGCAGCTTACGCCAGGCCCCTATTCCGAACTATGGCTACACCTTC.

This clonotype has more than one count but fewer than ten. The chain is built from TRBV12-3 or TRBV12-4 and TRBJ2-1, with D perhaps matching TRBD1 (6 bases). The length of the CDR3 is 15 residues. Between the trimmed V and J ends, which lost 3 bases and 0 bases, there was a span of 9 bases. CDR3 DNA sequence: TGTGCCAGCAGTTTGGACAGATTCTCCTACAATGAGCAGTTCTTC. The encoded protein is CASSLDRFSYNEQFF.

This clonotype was recorded at least ten times. The rearrangement joins TRBV7-2 to TRBJ1-2, with 10 bases identical to TRBD1. The ends lost 1 base at V and 6 bases at J; junction bases unmatched: 5. Germline CDR1 and CDR2: SGHTA and FQGNSA. CDR3 length: 15 amino acids. The CDR3 is CASSLGTGTGDGYTF. DNA for the CDR3: TGTGCCAGCAGCTTAGGCACCGGGACAGGGGATGGCTACACCTTC. The full variable domain, its missing parts supplied by reference TRBV7-2 and TRBJ1-2, is GAGVSQSPSNKVTEKGKDVELRCDPISGHTALYWYRQSLGQGLEFLIYFQGNSAPDKSGLPSDRFSAERTGGSVSTLTIQRTQQEDSAVYLCASSLGTGTGDGYTFGSGTRLTVV.

This chain connects TRBV7-2 to TRBJ1-1; D gene uncertain. The ends were cut back, 4 bases at V and 5 bases at J, with 14 bases in the middle. Germline V lookup: CDR1 SGHTA, CDR2 FQGNSA. The CDR3 spans 14 residues. The CDR3 region is CASSYLTGGTEAFF. The DNA of the CDR3 is TGTGCCAGCAGCTACCTGACCGGTGGGACTGAAGCTTTCTTT.

Here the CDR3 DNA reads TGTGCCAGCACCCCGGACAGATATAATTCACCCCTCCACTTT. This codes for CASTPDRYNSPLHF. The chain links TRBV28 to TRBJ1-6; D might be TRBD1 (6 bases). The CDR3 is made up of 14 amino acids. The germline gives CDR1 MDHEN, CDR2 SYDVKM. V dropped 7 bases and J dropped 4 bases, with 11 bases sitting between them.

This clonotype was recorded many times. The rearrangement uses TRBV7-2 and TRBJ2-7; no reliable D call. The CDR3 consists of 14 residues. In germline, CDR1 is SGHTA, CDR2 FQGNSA. Trimming cost V 3 bases and J 0 bases, with 9 bases left between them. The CDR3 DNA is TGTGCCAGCAGCTTTTCGACGGCCTCCTACGAGCAGTACTTC. Protein product: CASSFSTASYEQYF.

The chain is built from TRBV19 and TRBJ2-3; 7 bases are a match to TRBD1. Unmatched junction bases numbered 5, after V lost 3 bases and J lost 5 bases. This CDR3 comprises 14 residues. The germline V gene has CDR1 LNHDA and CDR2 SQIVND (reference sequence). CDR3 nucleotide sequence: TGTGCCAGTAGTATCGGACAGGAACAAGATACGCAGTATTTT. Residues: CASSIGQEQDTQYF.

There are a few counts of this clonotype. V is TRBV27 and J is TRBJ2-3; D is perhaps TRBD2 (6 bases). The CDR3 runs 16 residues. CDR1 MNHEY and CDR2 SMNVEV come from the germline V gene (reference sequence). With 4 bases removed from V and 0 bases from J, the gap between germline ends came to 14 bases. CDR3 residues: CASSSGLFISTDTQYF. The CDR3 DNA reads as TGTGCCAGCAGTTCGGGACTCTTTATTAGCACAGATACGCAGTATTTT.

This clonotype was counted between two and nine times. The chain has TRBV7-2 and TRBJ1-1; maybe TRBD1 (5 bases). Germline V lookup: CDR1 SGHTA, CDR2 FQGNSA. The CDR3 consists of 14 residues. Trimming pared 3 bases from V and 4 bases from J, leaving 12 bases between. The CDR3 is CASSFGQGTTEAFF. The CDR3 DNA is TGTGCCAGCAGCTTTGGGCAGGGTACCACTGAAGCTTTCTTT.

The chain recombines TRBV6-2 or TRBV6-3 with TRBJ1-2, with D tentatively TRBD1 (5 bases). Germline V lookup: CDR1 MNHEY, CDR2 SVGEGT. This CDR3 comprises 16 residues. Trimming cost V 2 bases and J 4 bases, with 17 bases left between them. CDR3 protein: CASSYVLGGGVYGYTF. CDR3 nucleotides: TGTGCCAGCAGTTACGTTTTAGGCGGGGGAGTCTATGGCTACACCTTC.

This clonotype was observed at least ten times. The rearrangement links TRBV7-2 to TRBJ1-6, with 9 nucleotides matching TRBD1. J gave up 3 bases and V 4 bases, and 7 bases lay outside the gene matches. Germline V lookup: CDR1 SGHTA, CDR2 FQGNSA. CDR3 length equals 17 residues. The CDR3: CASSSTGTGFYNSPLHF. The CDR3 DNA follows: TGTGCCAGCAGCTCAACCGGGACAGGGTTCTATAATTCACCCCTCCACTTT.

This clonotype was recorded only once. This chain uses TRBV7-6 with TRBJ2-1; D is perhaps TRBD1 or TRBD2 (5 bases each). Germline V gene lookup returns CDR1 SGHVS and CDR2 FNYEAQ. CDR3 length equals 16 residues. The V and J ends lost 4 bases and 2 bases respectively, with 15 bases between them. The CDR3 loop is CASSSPGTTPYNEQFF. As DNA, the CDR3 is TGTGCCAGCAGCTCACCCGGGACCACACCCTACAATGAGCAGTTCTTC.

V gene TRBV6-2 or TRBV6-3 combines with J gene TRBJ1-1; tentatively, D is TRBD1 (6 bases). The germline V gene encodes CDR1 MNHEY and CDR2 SVGEGT. Trimming took off 6 bases at V and 0 bases at J, with 17 bases between the two ends. The CDR3 covers 16 residues. CDR3 in amino acids: CASSRDRRTMNTEAFF. The CDR3 DNA sequence: TGTGCCAGCAGCCGAGACAGGCGAACCATGAACACTGAAGCTTTCTTT.

This clonotype showed up many times. This chain links TRBV7-9 with TRBJ1-1; 8 nucleotides align to TRBD1. J gave up 3 bases and V 7 bases, and 10 bases lay outside the gene matches. Germline V gene data show CDR1 as SEHNR and CDR2 as FQNEAQ (reference sequence). The CDR3 totals 15 residues. This chain's CDR3 is CASTLPGQGHTEAFF. CDR3 bases: TGTGCCAGCACCCTCCCCGGACAGGGTCACACTGAAGCTTTCTTT.

This clonotype was found a few times. This sequence joins TRBV7-9 and TRBJ1-5; tentative D call: TRBD1 (6 bases). With 5 bases removed from V and 2 bases from J, the gap between germline ends came to 13 bases. The CDR3 covers 15 residues. Germline loops: CDR1 SEHNR, CDR2 FQNEAQ (reference sequence). The CDR3 is CASSPSGAGNQPQHF. CDR3 nucleotide sequence: TGTGCCAGCAGCCCCTCAGGGGCAGGCAATCAGCCCCAGCATTTT.

V and J are TRBV15 and TRBJ1-1; TRBD1 aligns across 8 bases. The CDR3 covers 14 residues. The germline V gene has CDR1 LNHNV and CDR2 YYDKDF (reference sequence). Trimming cost V 8 bases and J 1 base; bases outside gene matches: 6. The CDR3 DNA is TGTGCCACCTCGCAGGGGGCTGGGAACACTGAAGCTTTCTTT. It specifies CATSQGAGNTEAFF.

This clonotype was seen a few times. V is TRBV7-9 and J is TRBJ2-7; TRBD1 matches 9 bases. Germline CDR1 and CDR2: SEHNR and FQNEAQ (reference sequence). This CDR3 comprises 14 residues. V trimming: 4 bases; J trimming: 3 bases; junction bases outside the gene matches: 4. The CDR3 DNA sequence: TGTGCCAGCAGCTCAGGGACAGGGCACTACGAGCAGTACTTC. Protein product: CASSSGTGHYEQYF.